This T cell receptor beta chain was observed in a study of blood T cell repertoires in COVID-19. Study at large: Collection of acute and convalescent COVID-19 samples took place in the United States, Italy and Spain. Sample material is recorded as cDNA or gDNA derived from T cells, B-cell-depleted T cells, or PBMCs.

This CDR3 has 14 amino acids. Germline loops: CDR1 MNHEY, CDR2 SMNVEV (reference sequence). V dropped 5 bases and J dropped 2; count of bases not matched to a gene: 6. Original processing notes: Scientists estimated how many nucleated cells there were by amplifying reference gene primers. Using immunoSEQ multiplex PCR, the repertoire was profiled, and TCRdb retains in-frame clones only, with some absent. Clone size and the V and J calls come from that table; the DNA yielded D and trimming. Of a few hundred thousand clones in the sample, roughly 89% are singletons; the top ten hold 2% to 2.5%. Sequenced input: peripheral blood. The V call is TRBV27, the J call TRBJ2-7, with 7 bases lining up with TRBD1. The receptor's source is a woman aged 55-75 years with COVID-19, enrolled during active disease. CDR3 in amino acids: CASSRRQGPYEQYF. The CDR3 DNA follows: TGTGCCAGCAGTCGTCGACAGGGACCCTACGAGCAGTACTTC.